This T cell receptor beta chain appears in the sequencing data of a study of blood T cells in healthy people across ages. Combining a sample-barcoded 5' primer with a J-beta primer mix, a second PCR ran for 7 to 11 cycles. TCRdb processed the 5' RACE reads anew with MiXCR; each CDR3 protein has one entry. The data hold approximately 580,000 distinct CDR3 sequences, with 20% to 30% observed a single time. CDR1 is LGHNA, CDR2 YSLEER, per germline. This CDR3 contains 16 residues. This clonotype came up once. At one end, the junction sequence differs from germline, possibly due to a read error. A further study also used this sample, focusing on T cells of mothers and their children. That paper notes: Amplification in the second PCR used the M1S primer, which added sample barcodes and 2-4 random nucleotides.

The clonotype comes from a boy between 5 and 17 years old in good health. The specimen sequenced was blood. V gene TRBV4-3 combines with J gene TRBJ2-1; unclear D gene. CDR3 DNA sequence: TGCGCCAGCAGCCAAGATCTACGACTCTCCTCATATGAGCGGTTCTTC. Amino acids: CASSQDLRLSSYERFF.